This T cell receptor (beta chain) was obtained from a study of Japanese encephalitis immunity and Zika vaccine responses (dated by TCRdb to the early 2020s). Regarding the research as a whole: Included participants received three 5.0 ug doses of alum-adjuvanted ZPIV at weeks 0, 4 and 28. TCR repertoires from three flavivirus-naive individuals were also analyzed at weeks 2, 6 and 52 after the start of ZPIV vaccination. The study examined whether earlier vaccination against Japanese encephalitis virus (JEV) or yellow fever virus (YFV) influenced CD4 T cell responses to the Zika vaccine. One dose of YFV vaccine (YF-VAX) was administered before ZPIV to 12 to 13 participants, and eight or nine participants were flavivirus-naive. For stimulations, either ZIKV structural-protein peptide pools divided into flavivirus-conserved and non-conserved sets or JEV or YFV peptides matching the pre-vaccination were used. About a dozen participants were given two doses of JEV vaccine (IXIARO) 28 days apart, two to three months before the first ZPIV dose. The ZIKV peptides, 15-mers that overlapped by 11 residues, were chosen for containing NetMHCpan/NetMHCII-predicted epitopes with affinity below 50 nM. For TCR sequencing, roughly six representative participants were selected from each pre-vaccination group, and samples were taken at week 0 (after pre-vaccination, before ZPIV) and at week 52.

Relative to its sample, this clonotype is medium-sized (0.01 to 0.1%). No base qualities exist here, and no much larger clone lies one base off it. Looking up the germline V gene (reference sequence) yields CDR1 SGHAT and CDR2 FQDESV. Including cysteine and phenylalanine, the CDR3 has 14 amino acids. Only the CDR3 DNA is retained, 42 bases long and in frame from the first base. Trimming removed 2 bases from V and 6 bases from J; the gene matches leave 4 bases unexplained. After labeling with CellTrace CFSE, PBMCs were cultured for roughly 6 days in RPMI containing about 8% human serum along with peptide pools, each at approximately 0.96 ug/mL. Unfixed proliferating CD4 T cells were sorted on a BD FACSAria as live CD56-CD19-CD16-CD3+CD4+ CFSE-low cells. The enrolled adults were healthy, and microneutralization screening showed them to be seronegative for ZIKV, JEV, YFV, DENV and WNV. The samples were drawn from a phase 1 trial of an alum-adjuvanted Zika purified-inactivated virus (ZPIV) vaccine that was randomized, double-blinded and placebo-controlled. Peripheral blood mononuclear cells were isolated using a standard procedure and then kept frozen in liquid nitrogen until they were used.

The library was prepared using 5' RACE. Before sequencing, the TCRbeta libraries were pooled in amounts proportional to the number of cells sorted for each library. Total RNA was extracted from sorted cells with RNAzol RT, and cDNA was synthesized with an oligo(dT) primer and a template-switching oligo. The TCRbeta V-CDR3-J region was amplified by PCR with Kapa HiFi between a SMARTer oligo primer and a TCRbeta constant-region primer. A second PCR attached Illumina adaptors and sample-specific index barcodes, followed by HighPrep bead cleanup and Bioanalyzer confirmation of a band of roughly 650 bp. Libraries were sequenced on an Illumina MiSeq with 2x151 bp paired-end reads. Regarding the original processing steps: Reads were demultiplexed with an in-house Java program, and TCRbeta annotations were assigned and clonotypes were counted with MiXCR. Repertoire overlap used Morisita-Horn indices from the R package vegan, with UPGMA clustering and Circos plots of recurring clonotypes. Shannon diversity and richness were normalized to the maximum possible value based on input cell numbers, so that values between 0 and 1 were obtained. CDR3beta sequences were aligned with MUSCLE, distances computed with SeqinR, and multidimensional scaling plotted in R. Using fastp at Q25 and MiXCR, TCRdb reprocessed the public reads and kept productive beta chains. Entries that share a CDR3 protein sequence are merged under the most common genes and DNA. TCRdb's processing, not the authors', yielded these V and J calls. A total of about 350 distinct CDR3 sequences appear in this sample, about 2.6% of them only once. Roughly a third of the sample is taken by the ten largest.

Overall study outcomes, separate from this receptor: JEV-pre-vaccinated donors showed higher repertoire similarity across time-points and stimulations than YFV-pre-vaccinated donors, indicating more clonotypes common to ZIKV and JEV stimulation. CD8 T cell responses of very low magnitude were detected against ZIKV peptide pools and were observed in only a few individuals. Samples were clustered by participant, with no similarity observed between individuals, suggesting that no public TCRs were detected. Peptide-pool deconvolution was not performed because of sample size limitations, and consequently the individual peptides driving cross-reactive responses were not identified. Only a subset of trial participants with three doses and adequate samples was analyzed, not the entire vaccinated cohort. After ZPIV, a significant decrease in repertoire richness of CD4 T cells responding to conserved ZIKV epitopes was observed in JEV-pre-vaccinated donors.

This sequence originates from an adult woman who received an inactivated Zika virus vaccine. Material: antigen-activated CD4+ T cells from blood, cultured, obtained during a Zika inactivated vaccine study. The chain uses TRBV11-1 and TRBJ2-3; the junction holds 8 bases that match TRBD2. Here the CDR3 is given as CASSLNGGADTQYF. The sequenced DNA is TGTGCCAGCAGCTTAAACGGGGGGGCCGATACGCAGTATTTT.